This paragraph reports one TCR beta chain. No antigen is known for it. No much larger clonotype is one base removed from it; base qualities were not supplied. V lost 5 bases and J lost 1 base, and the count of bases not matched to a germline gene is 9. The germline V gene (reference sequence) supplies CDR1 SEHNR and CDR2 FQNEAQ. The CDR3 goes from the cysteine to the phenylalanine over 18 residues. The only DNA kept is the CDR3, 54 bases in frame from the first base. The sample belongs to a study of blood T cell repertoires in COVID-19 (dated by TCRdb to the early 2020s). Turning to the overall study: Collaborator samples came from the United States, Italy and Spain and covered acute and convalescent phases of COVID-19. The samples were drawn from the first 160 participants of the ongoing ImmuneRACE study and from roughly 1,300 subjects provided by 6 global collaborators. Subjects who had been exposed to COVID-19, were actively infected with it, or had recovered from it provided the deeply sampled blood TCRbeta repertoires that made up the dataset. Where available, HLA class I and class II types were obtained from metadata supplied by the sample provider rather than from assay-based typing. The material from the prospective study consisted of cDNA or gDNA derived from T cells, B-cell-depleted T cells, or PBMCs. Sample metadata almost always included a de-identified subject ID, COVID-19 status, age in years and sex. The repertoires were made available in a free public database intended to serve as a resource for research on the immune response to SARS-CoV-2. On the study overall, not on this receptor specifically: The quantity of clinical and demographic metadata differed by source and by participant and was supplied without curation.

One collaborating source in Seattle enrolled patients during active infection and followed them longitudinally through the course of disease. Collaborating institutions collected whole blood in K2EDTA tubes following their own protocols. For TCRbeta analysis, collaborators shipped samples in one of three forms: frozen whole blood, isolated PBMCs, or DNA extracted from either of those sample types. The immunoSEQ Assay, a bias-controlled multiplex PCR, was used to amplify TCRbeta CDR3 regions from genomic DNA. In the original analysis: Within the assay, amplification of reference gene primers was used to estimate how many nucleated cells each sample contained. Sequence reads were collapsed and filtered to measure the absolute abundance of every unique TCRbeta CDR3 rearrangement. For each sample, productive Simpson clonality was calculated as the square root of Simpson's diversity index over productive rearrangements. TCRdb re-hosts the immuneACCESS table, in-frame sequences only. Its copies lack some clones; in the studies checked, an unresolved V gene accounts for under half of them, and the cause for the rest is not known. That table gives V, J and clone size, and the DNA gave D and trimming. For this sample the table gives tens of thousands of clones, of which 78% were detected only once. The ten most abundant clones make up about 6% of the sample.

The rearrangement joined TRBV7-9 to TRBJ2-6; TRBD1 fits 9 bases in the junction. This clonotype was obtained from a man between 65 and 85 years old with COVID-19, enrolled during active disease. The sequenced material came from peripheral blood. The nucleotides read TGTGCCAGCAGCACCGAAACAGGGGGCCCTTCTGGGGCCAACGTCCTGACTTTC. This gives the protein CASSTETGGPSGANVLTF. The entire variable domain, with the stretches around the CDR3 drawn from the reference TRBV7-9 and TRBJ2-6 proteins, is DTGVSQNPRHKITKRGQNVTFRCDPISEHNRLYWYRQTLGQGPEFLTYFQNEAQLEKSRLLSDRFSAERPKGSFSTLEIQRTEQGDSAMYLCASSTETGGPSGANVLTFGAGSRLTVL.